What follows describes a single TCR beta chain. Its cognate antigen has yet to be identified. One base away there is no much larger clone; base qualities are not given. Libraries were made using the immunoSEQ multiplex PCR assay. This immuneACCESS table, as held by TCRdb, lists in-frame sequences with V and J called but not all clones. Of the missing ones, under half trace to an unresolved V gene in checked studies; the others have no known cause. Here the sample has roughly 35,000 clones; roughly 80% occur a single time. The ten largest make up approximately 0.99% of the sample. The data were obtained in a study of T cells in narcolepsy (dated by TCRdb to 2016 to 2019). General notes on the study: Healthy control donors were enrolled in the study alongside patients who had narcolepsy type 1 or type 2 (NT1, NT2). To look for autoreactive T cells in narcolepsy patients that target self-antigens of hypocretin neurons (hypocretin, TRIB2), the study used TCR Vbeta sequencing to follow clonotypes in blood and CSF.

Summary of the overall study and its limitations: Plots that compared CSF and blood CD4+ T cell clonotypes from the same patient highlighted HCRT-specific and TRIB2-specific autoreactive clonotypes. No sequences matching autoreactive T cell clones were contained in some blood memory CD4+ repertoires from patients and controls. Autoreactive clonotypes were reported to be detected serially in the blood of the same patients and of different patients, but not in the blood of healthy controls. Numbers of sequenced blood memory CD4+ clonotypes were comparable, averaging about 40,000 in patients and approximately 34,000 in controls.

Memory CD4+ T cells were sorted ex vivo from peripheral blood of narcolepsy patients and healthy controls for TCR Vbeta sequencing. CDR1 SGHTA and CDR2 FQGNSA were looked up in the germline V gene. The CDR3 numbers 16 residues from cysteine through phenylalanine. Of the read, only the CDR3 DNA is kept; its 48 bases are in frame from base 1. Ends trimmed: V by 5 bases, J by 6 bases; bases unmatched to a gene: 11. The sequencing sample was made of memory (CD45RA-) CD4+ T cells from blood. The label giving this sample's cell subset or site can be read as: memory T cells sorted ex vivo from peripheral blood. The receptor was derived from a human donor in good health. This receptor chain uses TRBV7-2 and TRBJ2-1, with 9 bases matching TRBD2. The DNA is as follows: TGTGCCAGCAGCCAACCCCACAGCGGGGGGTCCAATGAGCAGTTCTTC. Its protein reads: CASSQPHSGGSNEQFF.